The clone carrying this TCR beta chain turned up a few times. The antigen is unknown. There are 16 residues in the CDR3. Germline CDR1 is KGHSH and CDR2 is LQKENI. With 2 bases removed from V and 0 bases from J, the gap between germline ends came to 11 bases. This entry is derived from a study of cytomegalovirus exposure and HLA in healthy donors. General observations from the study: Donors belonging to an Asian-associated ancestry cluster reportedly showed fewer N-insertions in productive TCRs than the roughly 700-donor mean, according to what a later analysis found. Reports indicated that the classifier achieved high specificity and sensitivity in diagnosing cytomegalovirus status.

With 60 Vbeta and 13 Jbeta primers, the PCR was carried out. The protocol was immunoSEQ multiplex PCR, while the TCRdb copy is restricted to in-frame clones and leaves out a portion. The sample consists of about 130,000 clones, approximately 80% of them appearing once. The receptor comes from a girl aged 2 to 10 in good health and CMV-seronegative. Sample: PBMCs. The rearrangement uses TRBV18 and TRBJ1-5, with D possibly being TRBD1 (5 bases). The CDR3 sequence is CASSPETATSNQPQHF. As DNA, the CDR3 is TGTGCCAGCTCACCAGAGACAGCGACTAGCAATCAGCCCCAGCATTTT.